Given below is one TCR beta chain in context. Its recognized antigen is unknown. No qualities accompany the bases; no much larger clone lies one base away. Every donor was a healthy Caucasian. The entry originates in a study of identical twins (dated by TCRdb to the mid-2010s). In the study overall: The study deep-sequenced TCR alpha and beta repertoires from monozygotic twins, unrelated adults of various ages and cord blood to test whether fetal clonotypes persist. To rule out contamination, the twin experiments were replicated at different times with different library preparation protocols.

The library was prepared using 5' RACE. Reads for this sample came from an Illumina HiSeq 2000. Template switching introduced a universal primer binding site; the final cDNA contained a unique molecular identifier, enabling accurate counting of TCR cDNA molecules. First-strand cDNA for TCR alpha and beta chains was synthesized from specific primers in the conserved constant-segment region. To control for contamination, each cDNA library was double barcoded with a SMART-Mk sample barcode plus Illumina barcodes. Two successive PCR steps introduced TruSeq adapter sequences along with Illumina sample barcodes. The TCR alpha and beta cDNA libraries were sequenced on the Illumina HiSeq platform using custom primers. The authors processed their data as follows. Raw reads were processed with MiGEC to extract unique molecular identifiers, and MiXCR was used to determine CDR3 positions. Recombination models were inferred per individual with the repgenHMM and IGoR tools using an EM algorithm. The tcR package in R was used for shared clonotype analysis, with sharing normalized by the product of cloneset sizes. To study raw recombination free of thymic and clonal selection effects, out-of-frame nonproductive sequences were analyzed. The public reads were run again by TCRdb, first through fastp at Q25 and then through MiXCR, and only productive beta chains were kept. One record per CDR3 amino acid sequence lists the most common genes and DNA. The V and J calls shown here were made by TCRdb, not taken from the authors' results. In all, the sample holds some 1,700,000 distinct CDR3 sequences, and under 35% of those were seen once. Approximately 0.25% of the sample is held by the ten biggest clonotypes.

The CDR3, cysteine through phenylalanine, is 15 amino acids long. Only the CDR3 DNA is retained, 45 bases long and in frame from the first base. V lost 5 bases and J lost 3 bases; the stretch between them is 16 bases long. CDR1 is given as SEHNR and CDR2 as FQNEAQ, both from the germline V gene (reference sequence). What the research found in general, with its limitations: Compared with coincidental sharing between unrelated individuals, out-of-frame TCR alpha sequences shared between twins had an excess of sequences with low generation probability. Because the same donors could not be followed over many years, the conclusions depended on cross-sectional statistical analysis. Excess twin sharing in beta out-of-frame sequences was weaker because fewer shared sequences lowered the signal-to-noise ratio. Zero-insertion analyses could be partly confounded by invariant T cells such as MAIT and iNKT, although diverse VJ usage argued against such confounding for most clonotypes. Recombination models systematically underestimated out-of-frame TCR alpha sharing in monozygotic twins but agreed with sharing between unrelated individuals. Abundant cord blood beta clonotypes carried fewer insertions; young adult naive repertoires showed a weaker similar trend, while memory repertoires showed none.

The TCR originated in a newborn girl in good health. Recombination joined TRBV7-9 with TRBJ1-1, with TRBD1 perhaps the D gene, on 6 matching bases. Sequenced input: cord blood. The CDR3 reads CASSPPTGGDTEAFF. Here is the DNA: TGTGCCAGCAGCCCCCCGACAGGAGGGGACACTGAAGCTTTCTTT.